A single sample is the source of the 29 T cell receptor beta chains below, sequenced in a study of shared clonotypes between healthy human individuals (dated by TCRdb to 2020 to 2021). Receptor libraries were prepared by the immunoSEQ multiplex PCR assay. TCRdb retrieved this table from immuneACCESS and kept in-frame rearrangements only. Not all clones are present; in checked studies, unresolved V genes account for under half, and no reason is known for the remainder. For this sample there are a few million clones; around 90% appear just once. The ten largest clones capture 0.3% to 0.4% of the sample. Sample: naive CD4+ T cells from PBMCs. This specimen's cell subset or site label, per the study, means: CD45RA+ positively selected. These receptors originate from a man aged 18 to 30 in good health. Some clones in this sample may be carry-over from other donors' samples.

This clone was counted a few times. The same CDR3 arises from other DNA sequences in this sample as well. The gene calls are TRBV28 and TRBJ1-1; maybe TRBD1 (5 bases). The CDR3 sequence is 13 residues long. The germline CDR1 and CDR2 sequences are MDHEN and SYDVKM. Trimming stripped 0 bases from V and 4 bases from J, with 6 bases between. The CDR3 nucleotides read TGTGCCAGCAGTTTATGGGGGGGCACTGAAGCTTTCTTT. This translates into CASSLWGGTEAFF.

The chain recombines TRBV19 with TRBJ2-7; 11 bases agree with TRBD1. The ends lost 5 bases at V and 4 bases at J; junction bases unmatched: 7. Germline V gene sequence: CDR1 LNHDA, CDR2 SQIVND (reference sequence). This CDR3 is 15 amino acids long. CDR3 sequence reads: CASSGQGAGGYEQYF. CDR3 DNA: TGTGCCAGTAGTGGACAGGGGGCAGGAGGGTACGAGCAGTACTTC.

V usage is TRBV25-1 and J usage is TRBJ1-1; D might be TRBD1 (5 bases). This CDR3 comprises 14 residues. Germline values: CDR1 MGHDK, CDR2 SYGVNS. The ends were cut back, 6 bases at V and 3 bases at J, with 14 bases in the middle. CDR3 sequence (DNA): TGTGCCAGCAGGCAGACAGATACATACACTGAAGCTTTCTTT. Its translation is CASRQTDTYTEAFF.

This clone was seen a single time. The chain uses TRBV7-8 and TRBJ2-2, with D possibly being TRBD2 (6 bases). Trimming took off 5 bases at V and 6 bases at J, with 19 bases between the two ends. The CDR3 consists of 16 residues. Per the germline V gene, CDR1 is SGHVS and CDR2 is FQNEAQ. The CDR3 region has the DNA TGTGCCAGCAGCAATCAAGGAGGGTCTTGGCCCGGGGAGCTGTTTTTT. This gives the protein CASSNQGGSWPGELFF.

This clone is a singleton in its sample. The J gene is TRBJ1-1, the V gene TRBV7-2; D is possibly TRBD1 (5 bases). CDR1 SGHTA and CDR2 FQGNSA come from the germline V gene. V was trimmed by 2 bases and J by 1 base, leaving 14 bases between them. The CDR3 has 16 residues. Here the CDR3 DNA reads TGTGCCAGCAGCTTAAGGGCCAGGACACAGAACACTGAAGCTTTCTTT. Its translation: CASSLRARTQNTEAFF. The full variable domain, in which reference TRBV7-2 and TRBJ1-1 provide the parts outside the CDR3, is GAGVSQSPSNKVTEKGKDVELRCDPISGHTALYWYRQSLGQGLEFLIYFQGNSAPDKSGLPSDRFSAERTGGSVSTLTIQRTQQEDSAVYLCASSLRARTQNTEAFFGQGTRLTVV.

The gene calls are TRBV5-8 and TRBJ2-7; D is possibly TRBD1 or TRBD2 (6 bases each). Germline CDR1 reads SGHTS; CDR2 reads YDEGEE. Trimming shortened V by 1 base and J by 4 bases, and 24 bases separated the two germline ends. The CDR3 has 18 amino acids. The CDR3 loop is CASSLIGGVGSSWYEQYF. In nucleotides, the CDR3 is TGTGCCAGCAGCTTGATCGGGGGCGTAGGGAGTAGTTGGTACGAGCAGTACTTC.

The chain couples TRBV6-6 to TRBJ1-5; D remains ambiguous. Germline V gene lookup returns CDR1 MNHNY and CDR2 SVGAGI (reference sequence). The CDR3 covers 16 residues. V lost 1 base and J 0 bases, leaving 10 bases between the germline ends. As DNA, the CDR3 is TGTGCCAGCAGTTACTTGCGGGCTTATAGCAATCAGCCCCAGCATTTT. As protein: CASSYLRAYSNQPQHF.

This chain joins TRBV6-1 and TRBJ1-2; tentatively, D is TRBD1 (6 bases). Trimming left V 5 bases short and J 5 bases short, with 9 bases between. CDR1 MNHNS and CDR2 SASEGT come from the germline V gene. CDR3 length: 12 residues. In DNA form, the CDR3 reads TGTGCCAGCAGTCTGGACAGATATGGCTACACCTTC. Protein product: CASSLDRYGYTF.

This rearrangement joins TRBV7-9 to TRBJ2-7, with D possibly matching TRBD1 (6 bases). The V end lost 6 bases, the J end lost 4 bases, and 10 bases lay between the germline ends. The germline CDR1 and CDR2 sequences are SEHNR and FQNEAQ (reference sequence). CDR3 length: 12 amino acids. For the CDR3, the DNA is TGTGCCAGCAGGGGTACAGGGTACGAGCAGTACTTC. It translates to CASRGTGYEQYF.

The count of this clone is one. This chain uses TRBV7-2 with TRBJ2-7, with 10 bases fitting TRBD1. CDR1 SGHTA and CDR2 FQGNSA come from the germline V gene. The CDR3 runs to 15 residues. The J segment lost 4 bases and the V segment lost 3 bases, leaving 6 bases of the junction unmatched. CDR3 sequence (DNA): TGTGCCAGCAGCTTTCGGACAGGGGGGGTGTACGAGCAGTACTTC. It yields the protein CASSFRTGGVYEQYF.

V gene TRBV19 combines with J gene TRBJ2-1, with a weak D call TRBD1 (6 bases). The V end was cut by 5 bases, the J end by 1 base, with 15 bases between. Germline V gives CDR1 LNHDA, CDR2 SQIVND (reference sequence). The CDR3 has 16 residues. The CDR3, as DNA: TGTGCCAGTAGTCTGATACAGGGTGGGTCCTACAATGAGCAGTTCTTC. Protein: CASSLIQGGSYNEQFF.

The rearrangement links TRBV11-2 to TRBJ2-3; 7 bases align to TRBD2. The CDR3 loop spans 16 amino acids. V was pared by 0 bases and J by 0 bases, with 3 bases of the junction left unmatched. Germline CDR1 SGHAT, CDR2 FQNNGV. The CDR3 DNA follows: TGTGCCAGCAGCTTAGACGTGGGAGGGAGCACAGATACGCAGTATTTT. Protein product: CASSLDVGGSTDTQYF. Using reference TRBV11-2 and TRBJ2-3 for the parts outside the CDR3, the full variable domain is EAGVAQSPRYKIIEKRQSVAFWCNPISGHATLYWYQQILGQGPKLLIQFQNNGVVDDSQLPKDRFSAERLKGVDSTLKIQPAKLEDSAVYLCASSLDVGGSTDTQYFGPGTRLTVL.

The chain links TRBV28 to TRBJ2-7; 13 bases agree with TRBD2. CDR1 and CDR2 (germline): MDHEN, SYDVKM. The CDR3 contains 17 residues. V shed 5 bases and J 3 bases; nucleotides not matched to a gene: 10. The CDR3 DNA reads TGTGCCAGCAGTCTCCCGGGACTAGCGGGACGAAACTACGAGCAGTACTTC. As protein: CASSLPGLAGRNYEQYF.

A single count supports this clone. The V and J genes are TRBV19 and TRBJ2-3; 8 positions match TRBD2. The CDR3 is 15 residues long. Germline values: CDR1 LNHDA, CDR2 SQIVND (reference sequence). Losses at the gene ends were 7 bases for V and 6 bases for J; bases not matched to a gene: 12. The CDR3 here is CASIETGTRRDTQYF. The CDR3 DNA reads as TGTGCCAGTATAGAGACCGGGACTAGAAGGGATACGCAGTATTTT.

This rearrangement joins TRBV7-6 to TRBJ2-1; 8 bases match TRBD2. J was trimmed by 6 bases and V by 1 base; bases with no gene match: 2. This CDR3 comprises 14 residues. Germline V gene lookup returns CDR1 SGHVS and CDR2 FNYEAQ. The CDR3 DNA is TGTGCCAGCAGCTTAGGGCGGGAGGTCAATGAGCAGTTCTTC. Translated, it gives CASSLGREVNEQFF.

This chain connects TRBV5-1 to TRBJ2-7, with D perhaps matching TRBD1 (6 bases). The CDR3 runs 17 residues. Trimming took off 3 bases at V and 4 bases at J, with 23 bases between the two ends. Germline lookup yields CDR1 SGHRS and CDR2 YFSETQ. As DNA, the CDR3 is TGCGCCAGCAGCTCTGAGGGTGCACACAGGGCGCCTTACGAGCAGTACTTC. Translation: CASSSEGAHRAPYEQYF.

The chain has TRBV15 and TRBJ2-2; unclear D gene. V lost 3 bases and J lost 2, with 7 bases in between. The CDR3 runs 14 residues. Germline CDR1 is LNHNV and CDR2 is YYDKDF (reference sequence). CDR3 region: CATSRYSNTGELFF. The CDR3 DNA reads TGTGCCACCAGCAGGTACAGCAACACCGGGGAGCTGTTTTTT.

The chain is built from TRBV18 and TRBJ1-2, with D possibly matching TRBD1 (5 bases). CDR1 is KGHSH, CDR2 LQKENI, per germline. V shed 5 bases and J shed 1 base, with 17 bases lying between them. The CDR3 loop spans 16 amino acids. For the CDR3, the DNA is TGTGCCAGCTCAATATCGGCCAGGGAATATAACTATGGCTACACCTTC. Translation: CASSISAREYNYGYTF.

A note on this clone: The same CDR3 is also encoded by other DNA sequences in this sample. The gene calls are TRBV28 and TRBJ1-2; D is perhaps TRBD1 (6 bases). This CDR3 contains 11 residues. V lost 6 bases and J lost 4, with 6 bases in between. From germline, CDR1 is MDHEN and CDR2 SYDVKM. The CDR3 is CASRQGYGYTF. The CDR3 DNA is TGTGCCAGCAGACAGGGCTATGGCTACACCTTC.

This clone appeared a single time. The sample contains more than one DNA sequence encoding this CDR3. The genes are TRBV6-5 and TRBJ1-1, with 9 bases lining up with TRBD1. CDR1 is MNHEY, CDR2 SVGAGI, per germline. The CDR3 has 14 residues. V lost 4 bases and J lost 4; bases outside the gene matches: 4. Written as DNA, the CDR3 is TGTGCCAGCAGTTTTGACAGGGGGGGCACTGAAGCTTTCTTT. Protein product: CASSFDRGGTEAFF.

CDR3 sequence: CASSFQQGNGYTF. DNA of the CDR3: TGTGCCAGCAGCTTTCAACAGGGGAATGGCTACACCTTC. The rearrangement links TRBV7-9 to TRBJ1-2; 7 bases are a match to TRBD1. This CDR3 comprises 13 residues. Germline CDR1 is SEHNR and CDR2 is FQNEAQ (reference sequence). J lost 6 bases, V lost 3 bases, and 4 bases had no gene match. Drawing the rest from reference TRBV7-9 and TRBJ1-2, the complete variable domain is DTGVSQNPRHKITKRGQNVTFRCDPISEHNRLYWYRQTLGQGPEFLTYFQNEAQLEKSRLLSDRFSAERPKGSFSTLEIQRTEQGDSAMYLCASSFQQGNGYTFGSGTRLTVV.

DNA for the CDR3: TGTGCCAGCAGTATTTTAACCGGGACAGGGACCTACGAGCAGTACTTC. Translation: CASSILTGTGTYEQYF. The V and J genes are TRBV28 and TRBJ2-7; 9 bases are a match to TRBD1. V was clipped by 5 bases and J by 2 bases; unmatched bases: 10. CDR3 length equals 16 residues. CDR1 is MDHEN, CDR2 SYDVKM, per germline.

V is TRBV2 and J is TRBJ1-2; D gene unclear. Germline lookup yields CDR1 SNHLY and CDR2 FYNNEI. CDR3 length equals 13 residues. The germline V and J ends were trimmed by 7 bases and 8 bases, with 17 bases remaining between them. CDR3 sequence: CASTPRGLGGYTF. The CDR3, as DNA: TGTGCCAGCACTCCTCGGGGATTGGGAGGCTACACCTTC. Together with reference TRBV2 and TRBJ1-2, the CDR3 gives the full variable domain: EPEVTQTPSHQVTQMGQEVILRCVPISNHLYFYWYRQILGQKVEFLVSFYNNEISEKSEIFDDQFSVERPDGSNFTLKIRSTKLEDSAMYFCASTPRGLGGYTFGSGTRLTVV.

Here the CDR3 DNA reads TGCGCCAGCAGCGATCCGGACAGGGCTGTCGGCTACACCTTC. Translating gives CASSDPDRAVGYTF. The chain combines TRBV5-1 with TRBJ1-2; 8 nucleotides match TRBD1. V lost 4 bases, J lost 8 bases, and 10 bases stayed unmatched. The V gene's germline CDR1 is SGHRS and CDR2 YFSETQ. CDR3 length: 14 residues.

The V and J genes are TRBV7-3 and TRBJ2-5; TRBD2 aligns across 9 bases. CDR3 size: 15 residues. Germline V CDR1 and CDR2: SGHTA, FQGTGA. V shed 5 bases, J shed 4 bases, and the junction held 8 bases outside the gene matches. The CDR3 DNA reads TGTGCCAGCAGCCTCGCGCCGACTAGCGGAGAGACCCAGTACTTC. It specifies CASSLAPTSGETQYF.

The CDR3 here is CASSRPSPGQGYTF. Here the CDR3 DNA reads TGTGCCAGCAGTCGACCCTCACCGGGACAGGGCTACACCTTC. V is TRBV27 and J is TRBJ1-2; 7 nucleotides line up with TRBD1. Losses at the gene ends were 5 bases for V and 8 bases for J; bases not matched to a gene: 11. This CDR3 contains 14 residues. Germline CDR1 and CDR2: MNHEY and SMNVEV (reference sequence).

The chain has TRBV28 and TRBJ1-4; the D gene is possibly TRBD1 (5 bases). Trimming removed 2 bases from V and 12 bases from J, with 13 bases in between. The CDR3 runs 13 residues. Germline V gene lookup returns CDR1 MDHEN and CDR2 SYDVKM. The CDR3 nucleotides are TGTGCCAGCAGTTTAGGGGGGACGGGGGAACTGTTTTTT. Protein: CASSLGGTGELFF.

The chain has TRBV5-4 and TRBJ1-1, with D possibly TRBD1 on 6 matching bases. Germline V gene data show CDR1 as SGHNT and CDR2 as YYREEE (reference sequence). The length of the CDR3 is 17 residues. Trimming cost V 4 bases and J 0 bases, with 19 bases left between them. The chain's CDR3 is CASSPARGGRMNTEAFF. DNA for the CDR3: TGTGCCAGCAGCCCGGCCAGGGGTGGAAGAATGAACACTGAAGCTTTCTTT.

The table lists this clone with a few counts. This chain connects TRBV5-4 to TRBJ1-3; a possible D gene is TRBD1 (5 bases). The CDR3 is made up of 16 amino acids. The germline V gene encodes CDR1 SGHNT and CDR2 YYREEE (reference sequence). The V and J ends lost 4 bases and 0 bases respectively, with 14 bases between them. In DNA, the CDR3 is TGTGCCAGCAGCCCCGGGGGACTCAGCTCTGGAAACACCATATATTTT. It is translated as CASSPGGLSSGNTIYF.